The next 18 T cell receptor beta chains were all read from a single sample in a study of blood T cell repertoires in COVID-19 (dated by TCRdb to 2018 to 2021). Library construction relied on the immunoSEQ multiplex PCR assay. What TCRdb holds here is the immuneACCESS table cut down to in-frame rearrangements. Part of the clones is not present; checked against another copy, under half of the missing clones reflect an unresolved V gene, and the others are unexplained. The sample contains about 300,000 clones, around nine tenths of them found a single time. The ten largest clones take up 1.8% of the sample. The sequenced sample was peripheral blood. The source is a woman in her thirties with COVID-19, enrolled during active disease.

The chain carries TRBV27 and TRBJ1-2; tentative D call: TRBD1 (5 bases). Germline V gives CDR1 MNHEY, CDR2 SMNVEV (reference sequence). V lost 5 bases and J 0 bases, leaving 19 bases between the germline ends. The CDR3 has 17 amino acids. The CDR3 sequence is CASSPRQTHTANYGYTF. In DNA form, the CDR3 reads TGTGCCAGCAGTCCTCGACAGACCCACACCGCTAACTATGGCTACACCTTC.

The rearrangement links TRBV2 to TRBJ1-5, with D perhaps TRBD1 (6 bases). The CDR3 covers 15 residues. The germline V and J ends were trimmed by 3 bases and 5 bases, with 14 bases remaining between them. Per germline, CDR1 SNHLY and CDR2 FYNNEI. This CDR3 is CASSDDQGRDQPQHF. The DNA of the CDR3 is TGTGCCAGCAGTGATGACCAGGGGAGAGATCAGCCCCAGCATTTT.

With respect to this clone: Compared with germline, one end of the junction differs, possibly owing to a read error. The rearrangement links TRBV28 to TRBJ1-4, with D uncertain. Per germline, CDR1 MDHEN and CDR2 SYDVKM. This CDR3 contains 16 residues. CDR3 sequence (DNA): TGTGCCAGCAGCCGTCCCCGGGTCCCAACGAATGAAAAACTGTTTTTT. Encoded protein: CASSRPRVPTNEKLFF.

The rearrangement links TRBV7-8 to TRBJ1-3; 9 bases are shared with TRBD1. Germline trimming cut 5 bases from V and 0 bases from J; bases unmatched to any gene: 11. The CDR3 covers 18 residues. Looked up from germline, CDR1 is SGHVS and CDR2 is FQNEAQ. The CDR3 nucleotides are TGTGCCAGCAGCCGTTTGTTTCAGGGACAGGGCTCTGGAAACACCATATATTTT. It yields the protein CASSRLFQGQGSGNTIYF.

This rearrangement joins TRBV30 to TRBJ1-2; 7 bases are a match to TRBD1. This CDR3 comprises 12 residues. Germline-derived CDR1 and CDR2 are GTSNPN and SVGIG (reference sequence). The V segment lost 5 bases and the J segment 8 bases; nucleotides outside the gene matches: 8. The CDR3 nucleotides are TGTGCCTGGGGAAGGGGGCCTGGGGGCTACACCTTC. Amino acids: CAWGRGPGGYTF.

The count of this clone is one. V usage is TRBV2 and J usage is TRBJ2-5; possible D gene TRBD2, 6 bases. CDR1 is SNHLY and CDR2 is FYNNEI in the germline V gene. This CDR3 is built from 15 residues. Trimming cost V 7 bases and J 5 bases, with 20 bases left between them. The CDR3 is CASNRGRAAGETQYF. Written as DNA, the CDR3 is TGTGCCAGCAACCGAGGACGAGCGGCGGGGGAGACCCAGTACTTC.

The CDR3 sequence is CASSPRLPGQGVLDTEAFF. CDR3 DNA sequence: TGTGCCAGCTCACCACGTCTGCCGGGACAGGGTGTATTGGACACTGAAGCTTTCTTT. The V gene is TRBV18, the J gene TRBJ1-1; 9 bases fit TRBD1. V lost 1 base, J lost 3 bases, and 15 bases stayed unmatched. This CDR3 comprises 19 residues. The germline CDR1 and CDR2 sequences are KGHSH and LQKENI.

This clone was observed a handful of times. The chain joins TRBV5-6 to TRBJ1-5; D is perhaps TRBD1 (5 bases). Germline CDR1 and CDR2: SGHDT and YYEEEE. The CDR3 has 13 residues. V lost 0 bases and J lost 4, with 5 bases in between. CDR3 DNA sequence: TGTGCCAGCAGCTTGGGACAGAATCAGCCCCAGCATTTT. It translates to CASSLGQNQPQHF.

This chain links TRBV9 with TRBJ1-2, with a tentative D call TRBD1 (6 bases). The CDR3 totals 13 residues. Trimming pared 3 bases from V and 2 bases from J, leaving 8 bases between. The germline gives CDR1 SGDLS, CDR2 YYNGEE. The CDR3 reads CASSAGTNYGYTF. The CDR3 region has the DNA TGTGCCAGCAGCGCAGGGACAAACTATGGCTACACCTTC.

This chain links TRBV4-2 with TRBJ2-1; D might be TRBD1 (6 bases). CDR1 LGHNA and CDR2 YNFKEQ come from the germline V gene. Trimming cost V 0 bases and J 8 bases, with 14 bases left between them. The CDR3 length is 15 residues. CDR3: CASSQEFIQGYEQFF. CDR3 coding DNA: TGTGCCAGCAGCCAAGAATTCATACAGGGCTATGAGCAGTTCTTC.

V and J are TRBV5-6 and TRBJ1-1; D is unresolved. The CDR3 length is 16 residues. The V gene lost 1 base and the J gene lost 5 bases, with 18 bases spanning the gap. The germline gives CDR1 SGHDT, CDR2 YYEEEE. The CDR3 spells CASSLKKHLGGTEAFF. CDR3 coding DNA: TGTGCCAGCAGCTTGAAGAAGCACCTAGGAGGGACTGAAGCTTTCTTT.

The rearrangement uses TRBV4-3 and TRBJ2-1; 9 bases match TRBD2. This CDR3 has 17 residues. The germline gives CDR1 LGHNA, CDR2 YSLEER. V gave up 1 base and J gave up 7 bases; unmatched junction bases: 11. In DNA, the CDR3 is TGCGCCAGCAGCCAAGCTTTAGTGCGGGGGGGGTTTAATGAGCAGTTCTTC. Protein sequence: CASSQALVRGGFNEQFF.

The chain uses TRBV12-5 and TRBJ2-3, with D unclear. The V end was cut by 3 bases, the J end by 4 bases, with 11 bases between. The length of the CDR3 is 14 residues. The V gene's germline CDR1 is LGHNT and CDR2 FRNRAP. The CDR3 sequence: CASGLSRSADTQYF. CDR3 nucleotide sequence: TGTGCTAGTGGTTTATCCAGAAGCGCAGATACGCAGTATTTT.

The CDR3 protein is CASSYVAGGTDTQYF. DNA for the CDR3: TGTGCCAGCAGTTATGTGGCGGGGGGCACAGATACGCAGTATTTT. V usage is TRBV6-5 and J usage is TRBJ2-3, with 7 bases that match TRBD2. V lost 3 bases and J lost 1; bases outside the gene matches: 4. The CDR3 consists of 15 residues. Germline V gives CDR1 MNHEY, CDR2 SVGAGI.

V is TRBV5-1 and J is TRBJ1-4; no definite D call. V lost 0 bases and J lost 0, with 9 bases in between. The CDR3 spans 16 residues. In germline, CDR1 is SGHRS, CDR2 YFSETQ. CDR3 in amino acids: CASSLGTGTTNEKLFF. The CDR3 coding sequence is TGCGCCAGCAGCTTGGGGACCGGGACAACTAATGAAAAACTGTTTTTT.

The chain couples TRBV2 to TRBJ2-3, with TRBD2 matching over 9 bases. J gave up 0 bases and V 11 bases, and 6 bases lay outside the gene matches. This CDR3 comprises 14 residues. Germline V gives CDR1 SNHLY, CDR2 FYNNEI. The CDR3 region is CAGGTSRSTDTQYF. The CDR3 nucleotides read TGTGCCGGGGGGACTAGCCGTAGCACAGATACGCAGTATTTT.

The rearrangement links TRBV5-8 to TRBJ2-5, with 10 bases matching TRBD2. Germline values: CDR1 SGHTS, CDR2 YDEGEE. The V gene end was trimmed by 7 bases and the J gene end by 5 bases; junction bases not matched to a gene: 8. The CDR3 totals 14 residues. The CDR3 spells CASDSGGARETQYF. CDR3 coding DNA: TGTGCCAGCGACAGCGGGGGGGCCCGGGAGACCCAGTACTTC.

This chain connects TRBV6-6 to TRBJ1-2, with TRBD1 as a possible D gene (5 bases). Per the germline V gene, CDR1 is MNHNY and CDR2 is SVGAGI (reference sequence). The CDR3 sequence is 14 residues long. V was trimmed by 10 bases and J by 2 bases, leaving 17 bases between them. CDR3 sequence: CATGAQVPNYGYTF. The CDR3 DNA reads as TGTGCCACCGGAGCACAGGTACCGAACTATGGCTACACCTTC.